The text below deals with one T cell receptor beta chain. The V segment lost 5 bases and the J segment 6 bases; nucleotides outside the gene matches: 10. CDR1 is LNHDA, CDR2 SQIVND, per germline (reference sequence). This CDR3 comprises 15 residues. This table comes from immunoSEQ multiplex PCR, and its TCRdb copy is limited to in-frame clones, with some not included. This sample has some 97,000 clones, with roughly 88% found just once. The sample is drawn from a study of radiation and T cells in renal cell carcinoma. The time point denotes: blood 4 weeks post-SBRT, at nephrectomy. Treatment given: 15 Gy SBRT to primary tumor, nephrectomy 4 weeks later. Serial blood draws occurred at baseline and 2 and 4 weeks post-SBRT. The tumor was a clear cell renal cell carcinoma.

The chain joins TRBV19 to TRBJ1-1; the match to TRBD1 covers 9 bases. The source material was blood, sampled from a patient whose treatment included radiotherapy and nephrectomy. The clonotype originates from a man between 60 and 75 years old with renal cell carcinoma. The CDR3 reads CASSPSGDREAEAFF. For the CDR3, the DNA is TGTGCCAGTAGTCCCAGCGGGGACAGGGAAGCTGAAGCTTTCTTT.